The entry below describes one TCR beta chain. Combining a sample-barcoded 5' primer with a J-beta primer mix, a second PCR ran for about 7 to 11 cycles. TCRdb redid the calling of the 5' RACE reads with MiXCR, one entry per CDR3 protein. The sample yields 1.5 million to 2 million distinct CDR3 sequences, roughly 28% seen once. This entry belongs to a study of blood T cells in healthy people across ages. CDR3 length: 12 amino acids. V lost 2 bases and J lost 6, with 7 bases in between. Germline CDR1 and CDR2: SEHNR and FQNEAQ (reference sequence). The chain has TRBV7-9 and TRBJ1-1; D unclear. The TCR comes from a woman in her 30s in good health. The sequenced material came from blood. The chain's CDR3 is CASSLQNSEAFF. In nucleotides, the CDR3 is TGTGCCAGCAGCTTACAAAACTCTGAAGCTTTCTTT.